The following is a T cell receptor beta chain sequence with its context. This entry belongs to a study of cytomegalovirus exposure and HLA in healthy donors. The PCR contained 60 Vbeta and 13 Jbeta primers. Sequenced by immunoSEQ multiplex PCR; TCRdb stores in-frame clones only, minus some. The sample includes over 200,000 clones, approximately 70% of them seen just once. The CDR3 is made up of 13 amino acids. Germline lookup yields CDR1 ENHRY and CDR2 SYGVKD. Trimming took off 6 bases at V and 3 bases at J, with 11 bases between the two ends. The sequenced sample was PBMCs. The sequence was collected from a man aged 40-55 years in good health and CMV-seropositive. The chain combines TRBV10-3 with TRBJ2-5; possibly TRBD2 for D (5 bases). The DNA of the CDR3 is TGTGCCATCAGCCTCGGACTGGAAGAGACCCAGTACTTC. Translated, it gives CAISLGLEETQYF.